Each of the 23 T cell receptor beta chains below was sequenced from the same sample in a study of beta chain features in type 1 diabetes (dated by TCRdb to about 2018). Library creation used the immunoSEQ multiplex PCR assay. The entire amount of isolated RNA was reverse transcribed using the High Capacity cDNA Reverse Transcription Kit, so the sequenced TCRB transcripts were expressed ones. In TCRdb, the immuneACCESS table is reduced to in-frame sequences with V and J assigned. These tables do not hold every clone; where another copy was compared, an unresolved V gene accounts for under half, and the others remain unexplained. The sample table lists hundreds of thousands of clones, roughly 30% of them with a count of one. 0.06% to 0.07% of the sample is in the top ten clones. The source material was naive CD4+ T cells from blood. The label giving this sample's cell subset or site can be read as: true naive CD4+ T cells. The receptors stem from a young man in good health.

The V gene is TRBV7-6, the J gene TRBJ2-5, with 8 bases aligning to TRBD2. Germline values: CDR1 SGHVS, CDR2 FNYEAQ. This CDR3 is built from 16 residues. With V trimmed by 5 bases and J by 4 bases, 12 bases remained unmatched. CDR3 DNA: TGTGCCAGCAGCAAGGGTAGCGGGGTCTGGGGAGAGACCCAGTACTTC. This encodes CASSKGSGVWGETQYF.

This clone showed up just a few times. The rearrangement links TRBV5-4 to TRBJ2-1; a possible D gene is TRBD2 (6 bases). The CDR3 is 14 residues long. The ends were cut back, 4 bases at V and 6 bases at J, with 14 bases in the middle. CDR1 SGHNT and CDR2 YYREEE come from the germline V gene (reference sequence). The CDR3 sequence is CASSPVGGANEQFF. As DNA, the CDR3 is TGTGCCAGCAGCCCCGTAGGAGGGGCCAATGAGCAGTTCTTC.

The gene calls are TRBV29-1 and TRBJ2-7; TRBD1 might be the D (6 bases). V shed 7 bases and J shed 5 bases, with 15 bases lying between them. Per the germline V gene, CDR1 is SQVTM and CDR2 is ANQGSEA. This CDR3 spans 12 amino acids. CDR3 region: CSATGSIDEQYF. DNA for the CDR3: TGCAGCGCCACAGGGAGCATCGACGAGCAGTACTTC.

A few counts support this clone. The J gene is TRBJ2-4, the V gene TRBV15; TRBD1 aligns across 7 bases. The trim removed 2 bases at V and 6 bases at J, leaving 7 bases unmatched. This CDR3 is 15 amino acids long. Germline values: CDR1 LNHNV, CDR2 YYDKDF (reference sequence). The CDR3 DNA is TGTGCCACCAGCAGATTTGGACAGGTGTTAAACATTCAGTACTTC. Protein product: CATSRFGQVLNIQYF.

The chain couples TRBV7-9 to TRBJ2-1; D gene unclear. Trimming took off 5 bases at V and 10 bases at J, with 9 bases between the two ends. The CDR3 has 11 amino acids. Germline assignment: CDR1 SEHNR and CDR2 FQNEAQ (reference sequence). The CDR3 reads CASSPTREQFF. The CDR3 DNA follows: TGTGCCAGCAGCCCGACACGAGAGCAGTTCTTC.

This clone has just a few counts. V gene TRBV28 combines with J gene TRBJ2-5, with D tentatively TRBD2 (7 bases). The CDR3 is 15 residues long. Germline V lookup: CDR1 MDHEN, CDR2 SYDVKM. V lost 6 bases and J lost 1, with 15 bases in between. CDR3 region: CASSPVGGGQETQYF. For the CDR3, the DNA is TGTGCCAGCAGCCCTGTAGGGGGGGGCCAAGAGACCCAGTACTTC.

The rearrangement joins TRBV30 to TRBJ2-2; D is undetermined. This CDR3 comprises 14 residues. Trimming shortened V by 0 bases and J by 1 base, and 6 bases separated the two germline ends. Germline V gene data show CDR1 as GTSNPN and CDR2 as SVGIG (reference sequence). CDR3 region: CAWSVSGNTGELFF. The CDR3 bases are TGTGCCTGGAGTGTCTCCGGGAACACCGGGGAGCTGTTTTTT.

On this clone itself: Additional DNA sequences in this sample encode the identical CDR3. The chain joins TRBV20-1 to TRBJ1-2; maybe TRBD1 (6 bases). Trimming pared 3 bases from V and 5 bases from J, leaving 7 bases between. The CDR3 runs to 11 residues. Germline CDR1 DFQATT, CDR2 SNEGSKA (reference sequence). Here the CDR3 reads CSARDSYGYTF. CDR3 in DNA: TGCAGTGCTAGGGACAGTTATGGCTACACCTTC.

The gene calls are TRBV15 and TRBJ1-4, with 9 bases aligning to TRBD1. V trimming: 1 base; J trimming: 5 bases; junction bases outside the gene matches: 5. CDR1 and CDR2 from the germline V gene are LNHNV and YYDKDF (reference sequence). The CDR3 is 16 residues long. CDR3 loop: CATSRGGTGLNEKLFF. CDR3 sequence (DNA): TGTGCCACCAGCAGAGGCGGGACAGGGTTAAATGAAAAACTGTTTTTT.

The J gene is TRBJ2-5, the V gene TRBV9, with 12 bases that match TRBD2. V was pared by 4 bases and J by 0 bases, with 10 bases of the junction left unmatched. CDR3 length equals 18 residues. Germline V CDR1 and CDR2: SGDLS, YYNGEE. This CDR3 is CASSTGTSGPLYQETQYF. The DNA of the CDR3 is TGTGCCAGCAGCACAGGGACTAGCGGGCCCCTCTACCAAGAGACCCAGTACTTC.

This clone was found a few times. The chain employs TRBV5-1 and TRBJ1-1, with D possibly being TRBD1 (5 bases). CDR1 SGHRS and CDR2 YFSETQ come from the germline V gene. This CDR3 spans 14 amino acids. The V end lost 0 bases, the J end lost 1 base, and 7 bases lay between the germline ends. CDR3 in DNA: TGCGCCAGCAGCTTGGGACAGCCGAACACTGAAGCTTTCTTT. Its translation is CASSLGQPNTEAFF.

The V call is TRBV5-6, the J call TRBJ2-7; 10 bases line up with TRBD2. V gave up 5 bases and J gave up 4 bases; unmatched junction bases: 3. The CDR3 contains 13 residues. Germline assignment: CDR1 SGHDT and CDR2 YYEEEE. The CDR3 DNA reads TGTGCCAGCAGAGCGGGAGGGGTATACGAGCAGTACTTC. Protein: CASRAGGVYEQYF.

The chain has TRBV11-2 and TRBJ1-1; D is ambiguous. Germline CDR1 and CDR2: SGHAT and FQNNGV. Trimming removed 0 bases from V and 4 bases from J, with 6 bases in between. This CDR3 contains 13 residues. CDR3 loop: CASSLESGTEAFF. The CDR3 coding sequence is TGTGCCAGCAGCTTAGAGAGCGGCACTGAAGCTTTCTTT.

This clone appeared a few times. V is TRBV7-9 and J is TRBJ2-7, with D uncertain. Germline loops: CDR1 SEHNR, CDR2 FQNEAQ (reference sequence). This CDR3 has 14 amino acids. The germline V and J ends were trimmed by 5 bases and 4 bases, with 15 bases remaining between them. The CDR3: CASSATVLSYEQYF. The CDR3 coding sequence is TGTGCCAGCAGCGCGACCGTATTGTCTTACGAGCAGTACTTC.

CDR3 coding DNA: TGTGCCAGCATATTGACAGGGGAGTACGAGCAGTACTTC. Protein sequence: CASILTGEYEQYF. This sequence joins TRBV28 and TRBJ2-7; 8 nucleotides match TRBD1. Germline-derived CDR1 and CDR2 are MDHEN and SYDVKM. V shed 7 bases and J 4 bases; nucleotides not matched to a gene: 6. CDR3 length: 13 amino acids.

V is TRBV18 and J is TRBJ2-1, with 8 bases identical to TRBD2. Trimming removed 4 bases from V and 7 bases from J; junction bases left unmatched: 9. The CDR3 spans 15 residues. Germline V gives CDR1 KGHSH, CDR2 LQKENI. DNA of the CDR3: TGTGCCAGCTCACAAAGCGGGAGCGTTTTGAATGAGCAGTTCTTC. This translates into CASSQSGSVLNEQFF. The full variable domain, rest sourced from reference TRBV18 and TRBJ2-1, is NAGVMQNPRHLVRRRGQEARLRCSPMKGHSHVYWYRQLPEEGLKFMVYLQKENIIDESGMPKERFSAEFPKEGPSILRIQQVVRGDSAAYFCASSQSGSVLNEQFFGPGTRLTVL.

The chain recombines TRBV9 with TRBJ1-2; TRBD1 is a possible D gene (5 bases). V was cut by 0 bases and J by 7 bases, with 13 bases left in between. This CDR3 contains 14 residues. Germline V lookup: CDR1 SGDLS, CDR2 YYNGEE. Here the CDR3 DNA reads TGTGCCAGCAGCGTAGAGGCAGGGATGGGTGGCTACACCTTC. Translation: CASSVEAGMGGYTF.

V and J are TRBV6-5 and TRBJ2-3; D tentatively fits TRBD1 or TRBD2 (7 bases each). Trimming stripped 10 bases from V and 0 bases from J, with 14 bases between. The germline gives CDR1 MNHEY, CDR2 SVGAGI. The CDR3 has 14 amino acids. The CDR3 sequence: CATRGDRSTDTQYF. As DNA, the CDR3 is TGTGCCACCCGGGGGGACAGAAGCACAGATACGCAGTATTTT.

The V call is TRBV29-1, the J call TRBJ2-7; either TRBD1 or TRBD2 may supply D (5 bases each). This CDR3 comprises 11 residues. V gave up 7 bases and J gave up 4 bases, with 11 bases separating them. Germline V gene data show CDR1 as SQVTM and CDR2 as ANQGSEA. This CDR3 reads CSADSGYEQYF. CDR3 coding DNA: TGCAGCGCCGACAGCGGATACGAGCAGTACTTC.

A remark on this clone: Other DNA sequences in the same sample also yield this CDR3. V gene TRBV20-1 combines with J gene TRBJ2-3; no clear D. V was trimmed by 5 bases and J by 0 bases, leaving 3 bases between them. Germline V gene data show CDR1 as DFQATT and CDR2 as SNEGSKA (reference sequence). This CDR3 region has 11 residues. The DNA of the CDR3 is TGCAGTGCTGCTAGCACAGATACGCAGTATTTT. This gives the protein CSAASTDTQYF.

V usage is TRBV9 and J usage is TRBJ2-7; no clear D. The CDR3 totals 14 residues. V shed 3 bases and J shed 7 bases, with 17 bases lying between them. Germline CDR1 and CDR2: SGDLS and YYNGEE. DNA of the CDR3: TGTGCCAGCAGCGCCGCCGCAGGAAGTTATGAGCAGTACTTC. It encodes CASSAAAGSYEQYF.

The genes are TRBV5-1 and TRBJ1-1; D is unclear. This CDR3 contains 13 residues. Germline values: CDR1 SGHRS, CDR2 YFSETQ. V was shortened by 7 bases and J by 3 bases, with 13 bases between the two germline ends. CDR3 protein: CASSTREDTEAFF. The CDR3 DNA is TGCGCCAGCTCCACGAGGGAGGACACTGAAGCTTTCTTT.

The genes are TRBV1 and TRBJ1-4. TRBV1 is recorded as a pseudogene. The CDR3 sequence is 15 residues long. This CDR3 reads CTSSPDPLRGEKLFF. CDR3 DNA sequence: TGCACCAGCAGCCCGGACCCCCTGAGGGGTGAAAAACTGTTTTTT.